This is a list of T cell receptor beta chains from one sample in a study of T-cell reconstitution after alpha-beta-depleted transplantation in children. Each CDR3 protein is one row after TCRdb ran MiXCR on the PCR reads. Here the sample spans 350,000 to 500,000 distinct CDR3 sequences, 43% being singletons. The specimen comprised PBMCs, sampled before TCRalphabeta/CD19-depleted stem cell transplant. The receptor set was obtained from a girl between 2 and 10 years old with aplastic anemia, due to receive a stem cell transplant. Both conserved end residues are part of each CDR3.

TRBV11-2	TRBJ2-3	CASSLLVAFGGRGTDTQYF
TRBV4-3	TRBJ2-1	CASSQLAYSGQADNEQFF
TRBV4-3	TRBJ1-1	CASSQDARGYTEAFF
TRBV20-1	TRBJ1-2	CSASLKGNYGYTF
TRBV19	TRBJ2-1	CASSMWQGTDNEQFF
TRBV28	TRBJ2-1	CASRTPGQGNEQFF
TRBV6-4	TRBJ1-6	CASSEGQGSPLHF
TRBV18	TRBJ1-3	CASSPQGTDGSGNTIYF
TRBV6-2/TRBV6-3	TRBJ2-1	CASSYSIRWVLNEQFF
TRBV2	TRBJ1-5	CASSRTGGGQPQHF
TRBV5-1	TRBJ1-3	CASSSDGGNTIYF
TRBV12-3/TRBV12-4	TRBJ2-3	CASSLGHLNTDTQYF
TRBV5-1	TRBJ2-7	CASSLGGTSVIYEQYF
TRBV20-1	TRBJ1-1	CSAREGRGNTEAFF
TRBV29-1	TRBJ2-5	CSVARLEETQYF
TRBV7-9	TRBJ2-7	CASSLTIGSYEQYF
TRBV28	TRBJ2-5	CASSSTPGTSGAYQETQYF
TRBV2	TRBJ1-3	CASRILDGNTIYF
TRBV15	TRBJ1-1	CATSRRGGTEAFF
TRBV12-3/TRBV12-4	TRBJ2-6	CASSLLAGSSSGANVLTF
TRBV5-6	TRBJ1-4	CASSLGGSGEKLFF
TRBV20-1	TRBJ2-7	CSADRQGMEQYF
TRBV29-1	TRBJ1-1	CSVDRGLNTEAFF
TRBV12-3/TRBV12-4	TRBJ2-1	CASSFGTRKDEQFF
TRBV5-1	TRBJ1-4	CASSLLTDEKLFF
TRBV7-6	TRBJ2-5	CASSYRGGAGRETQYF
TRBV29-1	TRBJ2-7	CSVDAGTSLFF
TRBV20-1	TRBJ1-2	CSARGTGGNYGYTF
TRBV9	TRBJ2-3	CASSENLSTDTQYF
TRBV20-1	TRBJ2-7	CSARPRTLDVPYEQYF
TRBV5-1	TRBJ2-1	CASSLVGGYNEQFF
TRBV16	TRBJ1-5	CASSQSRVSNQPQHF
TRBV11-2	TRBJ2-2	CASSTPSGRVETGELFF
TRBV11-2	TRBJ1-2	CASSLARDRPGAF
TRBV15	TRBJ1-2	CATSRAPERNYGYTF
TRBV5-1	TRBJ2-4	CAKGTGFPLGQGIQYF
TRBV20-1	TRBJ1-2	CSARAQTGYGYTF
TRBV9	TRBJ2-1	CASSVGRDYNEQFF
TRBV28	TRBJ1-5	CASSLTGVGDQPQHF
TRBV4-1	TRBJ2-3	CASSQEGYTSGHLGTTDTQYF
TRBV20-1	TRBJ2-1	CSAGGLGGNEQFF
TRBV19	TRBJ1-2	CASSPRQGRGGYTF
TRBV2	TRBJ1-2	CASSKTDRPLLYGYTF
TRBV15	TRBJ2-7	CATSLTGTSGREAEGEQYF
TRBV7-2	TRBJ2-1	CASGPGGRSYNEQFF
TRBV6-1	TRBJ2-3	CASSRLAGGSDTQYF
TRBV5-1	TRBJ2-7	CASRILGTGAYEQYF
TRBV27	TRBJ2-3	CASSFFPGADTQYF
TRBV7-6	TRBJ1-3	CASSLNQGGAGGNTIYF
TRBV5-1	TRBJ2-5	CASSLASGGRGTQYF
TRBV29-1	TRBJ1-2	CSVGGDKSYTF
TRBV12-3/TRBV12-4	TRBJ1-1	CASRAGTYTEAFF
TRBV29-1	TRBJ2-7	CSVEGLAGEQYF
TRBV11-2	TRBJ2-3	CASSLVLITSEIPTQGGADTQYF
TRBV12-3/TRBV12-4	TRBJ2-2	CASSPWAGELFF
TRBV6-5	TRBJ1-5	CASSYSGGNNQPQHF
TRBV19	TRBJ2-5	CASSAQTDRQGWYRLGGEETQYF
TRBV10-1	TRBJ1-1	CASSESTGHTEAFF
TRBV7-2	TRBJ2-1	CASSPKAGTDNEQFF
TRBV29-1	TRBJ1-2	CSAVWGTGHWIFGYTF